These T cell receptor beta chains were read from a single sample in a study of OX40 agonist ivuxolimab in advanced cancers. TCRdb's copy holds only in-frame clones and misses some; the assay was immunoSEQ multiplex PCR. Counted here are approximately 58,000 clones, around 93% occurring once; the ten biggest clones make up roughly 0.45%. Material: CD4+ or CD8+ T cells sorted from blood, obtained in a trial of the OX40 agonist ivuxolimab. The receptors originated from an adult with an advanced solid tumor such as melanoma, head and neck, liver or kidney cancer. Each CDR3 is given with its conserved first and last residue. A D gene is named only where the DNA matches it firmly. Clone size, where shown, is once, few, many, or a class for clones that have expanded.

>NA|TRBV19|TRBJ2-3|NA
CASSNYGRSGPDTQYF
TGTGCCAGTAGTAACTACGGGCGGAGTGGCCCAGATACGCAGTATTTT
>NA|TRBV6-6|TRBJ1-2|NA
CASSYSEGAYGYTF
TGTGCCAGCAGTTACTCTGAAGGGGCCTATGGCTACACCTTC
>NA|TRBV28|TRBJ2-7|NA
CASSPSRLASYEQYF
TGTGCCAGCAGTCCCTCCAGGCTAGCGTCCTACGAGCAGTACTTC
>NA|TRBV9|TRBJ2-2|NA
CASSVRGTGELFF
TGTGCCAGCAGCGTAAGGGGGACCGGGGAGCTGTTTTTT
>NA|TRBV12-5|TRBJ2-7|NA
CASGLEQGSYEQYF
TGTGCTAGTGGTTTGGAGCAGGGATCCTACGAGCAGTACTTC
>TRBD1|TRBV15|TRBJ2-7|NA
CATSLDRGSYEQYF
TGTGCCACCAGTCTAGACAGGGGAAGTTACGAGCAGTACTTC
>NA|TRBV25-1|TRBJ2-5|NA
CASTPTGSGWETQYF
TGTGCCAGCACTCCAACAGGGTCCGGTTGGGAGACCCAGTACTTC
>TRBD1|TRBV6-1|TRBJ2-5|NA
CARRQGNSETQYF
TGTGCCAGACGACAGGGTAATTCGGAGACCCAGTACTTC
>TRBD1|TRBV6-5|TRBJ1-6|NA
CASSYSIQGVNSPLHF
TGTGCCAGCAGTTACTCGATACAGGGGGTGAATTCACCCCTCCACTTT
>NA|TRBV2|TRBJ2-3|once
CASSDQLGVTDTQYF
TGTGCCAGCAGTGACCAGTTGGGGGTCACAGATACGCAGTATTTT
>TRBD2|TRBV7-2|TRBJ2-1|once
CASTLKTGGGNEQFF
TGTGCCAGCACCCTAAAGACCGGGGGGGGCAATGAGCAGTTCTTC
>NA|TRBV11-3|TRBJ2-2|NA
CASSLWGSTGELFF
TGTGCCAGCAGCTTGTGGGGAAGCACCGGGGAGCTGTTTTTT
>TRBD1|TRBV6-1|TRBJ1-1|NA
CASHTGGYTEAFF
TGTGCCAGCCACACAGGGGGTTACACTGAAGCTTTCTTT
>TRBD2|TRBV13|TRBJ2-5|NA
CASRVSGRSETQYF
TGTGCCAGCAGGGTTAGCGGGAGGTCGGAGACCCAGTACTTC
>NA|TRBV7-6|TRBJ1-1|NA
CASSPQDANTEAFF
TGTGCCAGCAGCCCACAGGACGCTAACACTGAAGCTTTCTTT
>TRBD2|TRBV5-1|TRBJ2-7|once
CASSPSIAGPSSEQYF
TGCGCCAGCAGCCCGAGTATAGCGGGACCCTCTAGCGAGCAGTACTTC
>TRBD2|TRBV5-6|TRBJ2-6|once
CASSLVRGWKSSGANVLTF
TGTGCCAGCAGCTTGGTGCGGGGGTGGAAGAGCTCTGGGGCCAACGTCCTGACTTTC
>NA|TRBV21-1|TRBJ2-1|NA
CASPSTGHDEQFF
TGTGCCAGCCCATCTACGGGACACGATGAGCAGTTCTTC
>NA|TRBV11-3|TRBJ1-2|NA
CASSLGAANYGYTF
TGTGCCAGCAGCTTAGGGGCAGCCAACTATGGCTACACCTTC
>NA|TRBV7-9|TRBJ1-5|few
CASTTGQNNQPQHF
TGTGCCAGCACAACAGGGCAGAACAATCAGCCCCAGCATTTT
>TRBD2|TRBV5-1|TRBJ2-1|NA
CASSLGTGGRDNEQFF
TGCGCCAGCAGCTTGGGCACGGGAGGGCGGGACAATGAGCAGTTCTTC
>TRBD2|TRBV12-5|TRBJ2-7|NA
CARTGLAKNLGRYF
TGTGCTAGGACGGGACTAGCGAAAAACCTCGGACGGTACTTC
>NA|TRBV4-1|TRBJ2-5|NA
CASSQERTLQETQYF
TGCGCCAGCAGCCAAGAACGGACACTTCAAGAGACCCAGTACTTC
>NA|TRBV6-6|TRBJ1-6|once
CASAGGYNSPLHF
TGTGCCTCCGCGGGGGGCTATAATTCACCCCTCCACTTT
>NA|TRBV10-2|TRBJ2-7|NA
CASSEASDEQYF
TGCGCCAGCAGTGAGGCTAGCGACGAGCAGTACTTC
>TRBD2|TRBV4-1|TRBJ2-7|NA
CASSSRWTSGDYEQYF
TGCGCCAGCAGCTCTCGGTGGACTAGCGGAGACTACGAGCAGTACTTC
>NA|TRBV19|TRBJ1-5|NA
CASSTRNRVLGNQPQHF
TGTGCCAGTAGTACCAGAAACAGGGTTTTGGGCAATCAGCCCCAGCATTTT
>TRBD2|TRBV19|TRBJ2-2|once
CASSIGGGGRAFTGELFF
TGTGCCAGTAGTATAGGTGGCGGCGGGAGGGCCTTTACCGGGGAGCTGTTTTTT
>NA|TRBV5-4|TRBJ2-1|NA
CASREGGVSSYNEQFF
TGTGCCAGCAGGGAGGGCGGGGTAAGCTCCTACAATGAGCAGTTCTTC
>NA|TRBV10-3|TRBJ2-7|NA
CAIDSSGTYEQYF
TGTGCCATCGACAGCTCTGGGACCTACGAGCAGTACTTC
>TRBD1|TRBV28|TRBJ2-7|NA
CASSPGDRETNYEQYF
TGTGCCAGCAGTCCCGGGGACAGGGAAACCAACTACGAGCAGTACTTC
>NA|TRBV11-2|TRBJ1-4|NA
CASSLFQAMGGEKLFF
TGTGCCAGCAGCTTATTCCAGGCAATGGGGGGTGAAAAACTGTTTTTT
>NA|TRBV5-8|TRBJ2-3|NA
CASSRGLFTDTQYF
TGTGCCAGCAGCCGAGGACTGTTCACAGATACGCAGTATTTT
>NA|TRBV2|TRBJ2-3|NA
CASSGTTDTQYF
TGTGCCAGCAGTGGGACCACAGATACGCAGTATTTT
>TRBD2|TRBV5-4|TRBJ2-7|NA
CASSRGGLAVSYEQYF
TGTGCCAGCAGCCGGGGGGGACTAGCGGTTTCCTACGAGCAGTACTTC
>TRBD1|TRBV7-8|TRBJ1-4|once
CASNDRATNEKLFF
TGTGCCAGTAATGACAGGGCAACTAATGAAAAACTGTTTTTT
>TRBD2|TRBV7-9|TRBJ2-1|NA
CASSKLAGVYNEQFF
TGTGCCAGCAGCAAACTAGCGGGGGTTTACAATGAGCAGTTCTTC
>NA|TRBV6-5|TRBJ2-7|once
CASSYSFNSVSYEQYF
TGTGCCAGCAGTTACTCGTTCAACTCTGTAAGCTACGAGCAGTACTTC
>TRBD1|TRBV25-1|TRBJ2-4|NA
CASSLGQGFGNIQYF
TGTGCCAGCAGTCTGGGACAGGGGTTTGGAAACATTCAGTACTTC
>NA|TRBV18|TRBJ1-5|NA
CASSPGGQPQHF
TGTGCCAGCTCACCTGGGGGCCAGCCCCAGCATTTT
>TRBD2|TRBV5-1|TRBJ2-7|NA
CASRGPVFSSGSLAYEQYF
TGCGCCAGCAGGGGGCCTGTGTTCTCTAGCGGGAGTCTGGCCTACGAGCAGTACTTC
>TRBD1|TRBV28|TRBJ2-7|once
CASTRLRTGRLYEQYF
TGTGCCAGCACTAGACTCCGGACAGGGAGACTCTACGAGCAGTACTTC
>NA|TRBV5-1|TRBJ2-1|NA
CASTWDGQGYNEQFF
TGCGCCAGCACTTGGGACGGGCAGGGCTACAATGAGCAGTTCTTC
>NA|TRBV18|TRBJ2-5|once
CASSLGAGWMRETQYF
TGTGCCAGCTCTCTAGGCGCAGGGTGGATGCGGGAGACCCAGTACTTC
>NA|TRBV10-3|TRBJ2-5|NA
CAISEPMETQYF
TGTGCCATCAGTGAACCGATGGAGACCCAGTACTTC
>NA|TRBV18|TRBJ1-2|NA
CASSPPGSVNYGYTF
TGTGCCAGCTCACCACCAGGGTCTGTCAACTATGGCTACACCTTC
>TRBD2|TRBV9|TRBJ2-1|NA
CASSRGTSGSSYNEQFF
TGTGCCAGCAGCCGAGGGACTAGCGGGAGTTCCTACAATGAGCAGTTCTTC
>NA|TRBV5-1|TRBJ2-1|NA
CASSSTGINNEQFF
TGCGCCAGCAGCTCGACGGGGATCAACAATGAGCAGTTCTTC
>TRBD1|TRBV6-1|TRBJ1-1|NA
CASSGRQGWNTEAFF
TGTGCCAGCAGTGGAAGACAGGGGTGGAACACTGAAGCTTTCTTT
>NA|TRBV2|TRBJ1-4|NA
CASSPDGGPPREKLFF
TGTGCCAGCAGCCCTGACGGGGGACCCCCCCGAGAAAAACTGTTTTTT
>TRBD1|TRBV19|TRBJ2-7|few
CASSRGQGAYEQYF
TGTGCCAGTAGTCGTGGACAGGGGGCCTACGAGCAGTACTTC
>NA|TRBV27|TRBJ2-7|once
CATRDSLYEQYF
TGTGCCACCCGGGACTCCCTCTACGAGCAGTACTTC
>NA|TRBV5-1|TRBJ2-7|NA
CASSTGSPYEQYF
TGCGCCAGCAGCACCGGGAGTCCCTACGAGCAGTACTTC
>NA|TRBV19|TRBJ1-5|NA
CASTGVGGNQPQHF
TGTGCCAGTACAGGGGTTGGGGGCAATCAGCCCCAGCATTTT
>TRBD2|TRBV10-3|TRBJ2-1|NA
CAIGLAGLPYNEQFF
TGTGCCATCGGACTAGCGGGACTACCCTACAATGAGCAGTTCTTC
>NA|TRBV30|TRBJ1-5|NA
CAWSIGVHQPQHF
TGTGCCTGGAGTATAGGTGTGCATCAGCCCCAGCATTTT
>NA|TRBV4-1|TRBJ2-6|NA
CASSPNELASGANVLTF
TGCGCCAGCAGCCCAAACGAGTTGGCATCTGGGGCCAACGTCCTGACTTTC
>NA|TRBV6-5|TRBJ1-4|NA
CASSLDGGEKLFF
TGTGCCAGCAGTTTGGATGGCGGTGAAAAACTGTTTTTT
>NA|TRBV6-4|TRBJ2-3|NA
CASSETPSLITDTQYF
TGTGCCAGCAGTGAAACCCCTAGCCTAATCACAGATACGCAGTATTTT